The 26 T cell receptor beta chains presented below share a single source sample, sequenced in a study of blood T cell repertoires in COVID-19. TCRdb's table, derived via immunoSEQ multiplex PCR, lists solely in-frame clones and lacks some. The sample consists of roughly 150,000 clones, approximately 90% of them appearing once. Sequencing input: peripheral blood. Source of these receptors: a man in his fifties or sixties with active or convalescent COVID-19.

The V gene is TRBV27, the J gene TRBJ2-3; a possible D gene is TRBD2 (6 bases). V lost 3 bases and J 8 bases, leaving 18 bases between the germline ends. Germline-derived CDR1 and CDR2 are MNHEY and SMNVEV (reference sequence). The CDR3 sequence is 15 residues long. The CDR3 loop reads CASSLAGPAPSTQYF. In DNA, the CDR3 is TGTGCCAGCAGTTTGGCGGGACCCGCGCCGAGTACGCAGTATTTT.

The CDR3 sequence is CASQRGFNYGYTF. As DNA, the CDR3 is TGTGCCTCCCAAAGAGGATTTAACTATGGCTACACCTTC. V and J are TRBV30 and TRBJ1-2, with D hard to call. The CDR3 runs 13 residues. V was clipped by 7 bases and J by 1 base, with 13 bases between them. Germline values: CDR1 GTSNPN, CDR2 SVGIG (reference sequence).

This clone is a singleton in its sample. CDR3 nucleotide sequence: TGTGCCAGCAGCTTAGCTCCGGGACAGGGGACCTCCGAGCAGTACTTC. Translated: CASSLAPGQGTSEQYF. The genes are TRBV7-2 and TRBJ2-7, with 10 positions matching TRBD1. Per germline, CDR1 SGHTA and CDR2 FQGNSA. There are 16 residues in the CDR3. V shed 0 bases, J shed 6 bases, and the junction held 8 bases outside the gene matches.

CDR3 loop: CASGYDAGRLYGYTF. The CDR3 DNA follows: TGTGCCAGCGGCTACGACGCGGGCAGACTTTATGGCTACACCTTC. The gene calls are TRBV7-2 and TRBJ1-2; D gene ambiguous. Germline loops: CDR1 SGHTA, CDR2 FQGNSA. Trimming stripped 8 bases from V and 5 bases from J, with 21 bases between. The CDR3 spans 15 residues.

This chain connects TRBV5-1 to TRBJ2-1; 14 bases match TRBD2. Germline V CDR1 and CDR2: SGHRS, YFSETQ. J lost 8 bases, V lost 5 bases, and 6 bases had no gene match. This CDR3 has 15 residues. The CDR3 loop reads CASRDGTSGSDEQFF. CDR3 DNA sequence: TGCGCCAGCAGGGACGGGACTAGCGGGAGCGATGAGCAGTTCTTC.

The chain carries TRBV4-2 and TRBJ2-7; 7 bases are a match to TRBD1. CDR1 LGHNA and CDR2 YNFKEQ come from the germline V gene. V lost 1 base and J lost 3; bases outside the gene matches: 3. The CDR3 totals 14 residues. CDR3 nucleotides: TGTGCCAGCAGCCAAGGAGACAGGGACTACGAGCAGTACTTC. Amino acid sequence: CASSQGDRDYEQYF.

The J gene is TRBJ2-3, the V gene TRBV4-3; TRBD2 matches 9 bases. V lost 2 bases and J lost 6; bases outside the gene matches: 12. The germline gives CDR1 LGHNA, CDR2 YSLEER. The CDR3 extends over 17 amino acids. This chain's CDR3 is CASSQSGDLAGRDTQYF. In DNA, the CDR3 is TGCGCCAGCAGCCAAAGCGGGGACCTAGCGGGGAGGGATACGCAGTATTTT.

This clone was counted once. The rearrangement links TRBV24-1 to TRBJ1-1; a possible D gene is TRBD1 (5 bases). Deletions cut 4 bases from V and 1 base from J, with 9 bases between. The CDR3 runs 14 residues. Germline V gene sequence: CDR1 KGHDR, CDR2 SFDVKD. The CDR3 DNA is TGTGCCACCAGTGAAGGGGCCACGAACACTGAAGCTTTCTTT. It yields the protein CATSEGATNTEAFF.

The CDR3 DNA follows: TGTGCCAGCTCACCAGGTTCGGCGGGCACCTATGGCTACACCTTC. Amino acid sequence: CASSPGSAGTYGYTF. The V gene is TRBV18, the J gene TRBJ1-2; D unresolved. This CDR3 comprises 15 residues. Germline CDR1 and CDR2: KGHSH and LQKENI. Trimming pared 2 bases from V and 4 bases from J, leaving 14 bases between.

The CDR3 DNA follows: TGTGCCAGCAGTTTCAACAGGGGGCGGGAAAAACTGTTTTTT. The encoded protein is CASSFNRGREKLFF. This chain uses TRBV27 with TRBJ1-4; the match to TRBD1 covers 9 bases. V trimming: 3 bases; J trimming: 8 bases; junction bases outside the gene matches: 4. The CDR3 consists of 14 residues. The germline V gene encodes CDR1 MNHEY and CDR2 SMNVEV (reference sequence). Variable domain in full (rest from reference TRBV27 and TRBJ1-4): EAQVTQNPRYLITVTGKKLTVTCSQNMNHEYMSWYRQDPGLGLRQIYYSMNVEVTDKGDVPEGYKVSRKEKRNFPLILESPSPNQTSLYFCASSFNRGREKLFFGSGTQLSVL.

The chain employs TRBV29-1 and TRBJ2-1, with D possibly matching TRBD1 (5 bases). This CDR3 spans 14 amino acids. Germline V gives CDR1 SQVTM, CDR2 ANQGSEA. Trimming pared 1 base from V and 5 bases from J, leaving 12 bases between. The CDR3 DNA reads as TGCAGCGTTGAAGGGACACCTAAGGACAATGAGCAGTTCTTC. Amino acids: CSVEGTPKDNEQFF.

The chain has TRBV2 and TRBJ2-7; D unresolved. The germline V and J ends were trimmed by 5 bases and 2 bases, with 4 bases remaining between them. The germline V gene has CDR1 SNHLY and CDR2 FYNNEI. The CDR3 covers 11 residues. This chain's CDR3 is CASSLTYEQYF. The DNA for the CDR3 is TGTGCCAGCAGTCTAACCTACGAGCAGTACTTC.

V and J are TRBV6-6 and TRBJ1-5; D ambiguous. Germline V gene sequence: CDR1 MNHNY, CDR2 SVGAGI (reference sequence). V lost 8 bases, J lost 11 bases, and 7 bases lay in between. This CDR3 has 9 amino acids. CDR3 residues: CASGQAQHF. The CDR3 nucleotides read TGTGCCAGCGGGCAGGCCCAGCATTTT.

This clone was picked up one time. The chain combines TRBV9 with TRBJ2-2; D not resolved. Between the trimmed V and J ends, which lost 4 bases and 2 bases, there was a span of 9 bases. This CDR3 comprises 14 residues. Germline V gene data show CDR1 as SGDLS and CDR2 as YYNGEE. DNA for the CDR3: TGTGCCAGCAGCTTCGATACTAACACCGGGGAGCTGTTTTTT. Its protein product is CASSFDTNTGELFF.

The CDR3, as DNA: TGTGCCAGCAGGGGGACTAGCGGCTACGAGCAGTACTTC. Translating it yields CASRGTSGYEQYF. This rearrangement joins TRBV28 to TRBJ2-7; TRBD2 matches at 11 bases. There are 13 residues in the CDR3. From germline, CDR1 is MDHEN and CDR2 SYDVKM. With 6 bases clipped from V and 3 bases from J, the junction kept 1 base outside the gene matches.

Only a few counts were recorded for this clone. The V gene is TRBV6-2 or TRBV6-3, the J gene TRBJ2-1, with D tentatively TRBD2 (6 bases). CDR3 length equals 13 residues. V lost 0 bases and J lost 11, with 11 bases in between. Germline CDR1 reads MNHEY; CDR2 reads SVGEGT. CDR3 sequence (DNA): TGTGCCAGCAGTTACTCCTCGCGGGATAAGCAGTTCTTC. As protein: CASSYSSRDKQFF.

The genes are TRBV5-1 and TRBJ2-3, with 9 bases matching TRBD2. Losses at the gene ends were 4 bases for V and 1 base for J; bases not matched to a gene: 4. Per germline, CDR1 SGHRS and CDR2 YFSETQ. The CDR3 has 15 amino acids. CDR3 sequence (DNA): TGCGCCAGCAGCGTTGCTAGCGGGGGCACAGATACGCAGTATTTT. Translation gives CASSVASGGTDTQYF.

The chain couples TRBV7-2 to TRBJ2-7, with 9 bases fitting TRBD1. CDR3 size: 16 residues. Germline V CDR1 and CDR2: SGHTA, FQGNSA. The V gene end was trimmed by 5 bases and the J gene end by 0 bases; junction bases not matched to a gene: 8. CDR3 sequence reads: CASSRQGGTLSYEQYF. DNA of the CDR3: TGTGCCAGCAGCAGACAGGGGGGGACACTCTCCTACGAGCAGTACTTC.

V gene TRBV4-2 combines with J gene TRBJ1-3; D gene uncertain. With 1 base removed from V and 3 bases from J, the gap between germline ends came to 13 bases. Germline V CDR1 and CDR2: LGHNA, YNFKEQ. The CDR3 runs 16 residues. CDR3 in DNA: TGTGCCAGCAGCCAAGTTGCGGGCAATCGTGGAAACACCATATATTTT. Translated, it gives CASSQVAGNRGNTIYF.

V is TRBV5-1 and J is TRBJ1-1, with D possibly matching TRBD1 (6 bases). V was pared by 0 bases and J by 0 bases, with 21 bases between. The germline V gene encodes CDR1 SGHRS and CDR2 YFSETQ. This CDR3 is 19 amino acids long. CDR3 in amino acids: CASSLAKDSLGWLNTEAFF. The CDR3, as DNA: TGCGCCAGCAGCTTGGCGAAGGACAGTTTAGGTTGGTTGAACACTGAAGCTTTCTTT.

As for this clone: Other DNA sequences in this sample translate to the same CDR3. The chain has TRBV6-5 and TRBJ1-1; 7 nucleotides agree with TRBD1. The CDR3 covers 14 residues. Germline CDR1 and CDR2: MNHEY and SVGAGI. Trimming cost V 5 bases and J 1 base; bases outside gene matches: 4. The CDR3: CASSRRQGNTEAFF. For the CDR3, the DNA is TGTGCCAGCAGTCGCCGACAGGGGAACACTGAAGCTTTCTTT.

The chain employs TRBV7-2 and TRBJ1-6, with D maybe TRBD1 (6 bases). CDR3 length: 14 residues. V was cut by 2 bases and J by 7 bases, with 9 bases left in between. Germline V gene lookup returns CDR1 SGHTA and CDR2 FQGNSA. The CDR3 here is CASSLQGWNSPLHF. The CDR3 nucleotides read TGTGCCAGCAGCTTACAGGGGTGGAATTCACCCCTCCACTTT.

The chain uses TRBV7-2 and TRBJ1-1; 7 bases fit TRBD1. CDR3 length: 15 residues. J gave up 1 base and V 6 bases, and 8 bases lay outside the gene matches. Looked up from germline, CDR1 is SGHTA and CDR2 is FQGNSA. CDR3 sequence: CASRKRQGANTEAFF. DNA of the CDR3: TGTGCCAGCAGAAAAAGACAGGGAGCGAACACTGAAGCTTTCTTT. Based on the CDR3 plus reference TRBV7-2 and TRBJ1-1, the full variable domain is GAGVSQSPSNKVTEKGKDVELRCDPISGHTALYWYRQSLGQGLEFLIYFQGNSAPDKSGLPSDRFSAERTGGSVSTLTIQRTQQEDSAVYLCASRKRQGANTEAFFGQGTRLTVV.

CDR3 amino acids: CASSKCGKLAVWNEQFF. The CDR3 DNA reads TGTGCCAGCAGCAAATGCGGGAAACTAGCGGTTTGGAATGAGCAGTTCTTC. The chain joins TRBV21-1 to TRBJ2-1; the table's D call, TRBD2, was not checked against the DNA. TRBV21-1 counts as a pseudogene. The CDR3 totals 17 residues.

This chain links TRBV4-1 with TRBJ2-6; 8 bases align to TRBD1. Looked up from germline, CDR1 is MGHRA and CDR2 is YSYEKL. V dropped 5 bases and J dropped 1; count of bases not matched to a gene: 4. This CDR3 comprises 16 residues. The CDR3 bases are TGCGCCAGCAGCGGGTGGACAGGGTCTGGGGCCAACGTCCTGACTTTC. Translation gives CASSGWTGSGANVLTF.

The V and J genes are TRBV7-2 and TRBJ2-5, with 13 bases that match TRBD2. Germline CDR1 SGHTA, CDR2 FQGNSA. V lost 5 bases to trimming and J lost 6 bases; unmatched junction nucleotides: 6. The CDR3 totals 15 residues. CDR3 DNA sequence: TGTGCCAGCAGCAAACAGACTAGCGGGAGGCAGACCCAGTACTTC. It translates to CASSKQTSGRQTQYF.